The 6 T cell receptor beta chains reported below all come from one sample, sequenced in a study of OX40 agonist ivuxolimab in advanced cancers. Using immunoSEQ multiplex PCR, the repertoire was profiled, and TCRdb retains in-frame clones only, with some absent. The data show about 63,000 clones, 80% to 90% seen once. Sequenced material: CD4+ or CD8+ T cells sorted from blood, taken in a trial of the OX40 agonist ivuxolimab. The receptor source for this set is an adult with an advanced solid tumor such as melanoma, head and neck, liver or kidney cancer.

CDR3 nucleotides: TGTGCCAGCAGTCCCCCGGAAGCGGGAGGGCCCTCTCGACCGGACGAGCAGTACTTC. It translates to CASSPPEAGGPSRPDEQYF. V and J are TRBV28 and TRBJ2-7; 10 nucleotides align to TRBD2. The CDR3 contains 19 residues. Germline lookup yields CDR1 MDHEN and CDR2 SYDVKM. V lost 5 bases to trimming and J lost 5 bases; unmatched junction nucleotides: 21.

The rearrangement joins TRBV6-6 to TRBJ2-1; D remains unclear. Germline V gives CDR1 MNHNY, CDR2 SVGAGI (reference sequence). V dropped 7 bases and J dropped 3 bases, with 7 bases sitting between them. This CDR3 region has 12 residues. DNA of the CDR3: TGTGCCAGCACCCGGCGCTACAATGAGCAGTTCTTC. It codes for CASTRRYNEQFF.

The chain joins TRBV6-1 to TRBJ1-3; 7 nucleotides match TRBD1. CDR1 and CDR2 (germline): MNHNS, SASEGT. The CDR3 is made up of 15 amino acids. V shed 0 bases, J shed 4 bases, and the junction held 3 bases outside the gene matches. CDR3 amino acids: CASSEARGGGNTIYF. The CDR3 nucleotides read TGTGCCAGCAGTGAAGCTAGAGGGGGCGGAAACACCATATATTTT.

The V and J genes are TRBV27 and TRBJ2-3, with TRBD2 matching over 9 bases. The germline gives CDR1 MNHEY, CDR2 SMNVEV (reference sequence). Trimming at V came to 6 bases and at J to 3 bases, leaving 1 base not matched to a gene. This CDR3 is 13 amino acids long. The CDR3 coding sequence is TGTGCCAGCAGCGCGGGGGGGACAGATACGCAGTATTTT. Protein: CASSAGGTDTQYF.

The chain combines TRBV2 with TRBJ2-1, with D hard to call. The germline CDR1 and CDR2 sequences are SNHLY and FYNNEI. Trimming shortened V by 3 bases and J by 12 bases, and 12 bases separated the two germline ends. The CDR3 consists of 12 residues. CDR3 protein: CASSEEIAVQFF. Written as DNA, the CDR3 is TGTGCCAGCAGTGAGGAAATAGCAGTGCAGTTCTTC.

J is TRBJ2-1 and V is TRBV18; no clear D. Germline V CDR1 and CDR2: KGHSH, LQKENI. V dropped 3 bases and J dropped 5 bases, with 14 bases sitting between them. This CDR3 is built from 15 residues. The CDR3 protein is CASSPVGIVHNEQFF. The CDR3 bases are TGTGCCAGCTCACCTGTTGGAATAGTCCACAATGAGCAGTTCTTC. The full variable domain, rest sourced from reference TRBV18 and TRBJ2-1, is NAGVMQNPRHLVRRRGQEARLRCSPMKGHSHVYWYRQLPEEGLKFMVYLQKENIIDESGMPKERFSAEFPKEGPSILRIQQVVRGDSAAYFCASSPVGIVHNEQFFGPGTRLTVL.